A single sample is the source of the 11 T cell receptor beta chains below, sequenced in a study of shared clonotypes between healthy human individuals. Libraries were prepared by immunoSEQ multiplex PCR; TCRdb keeps only in-frame clonotypes and omits some of them. The sample includes about 560,000 clones, around 76% of them seen just once. Sequencing was performed on PBMCs. All receptors derive from a woman between 35 and 50 years old in good health. Some clones in this sample may be carry-over from other donors' samples.

The chain recombines TRBV6-4 with TRBJ2-1; 10 bases are a match to TRBD2. In germline, CDR1 is MRHNA, CDR2 SNTAGT. This CDR3 has 14 amino acids. After removal of 5 bases from V and 7 bases from J, the junction contained 5 bases not matched to a gene. CDR3 in DNA: TGTGCCAGCAGTCTAGCGGGAGAGGGTAATGAGCAGTTCTTC. Protein: CASSLAGEGNEQFF.

The gene calls are TRBV2 and TRBJ2-1, with 14 bases aligning to TRBD2. The CDR3 spans 14 residues. Unmatched junction bases numbered 4, after V lost 6 bases and J lost 9 bases. Germline CDR1 and CDR2: SNHLY and FYNNEI. This CDR3 reads CASRGLAGVGEQFF. For the CDR3, the DNA is TGTGCCAGCAGGGGACTAGCGGGAGTCGGTGAGCAGTTCTTC.

This clone turned up a few times. This chain uses TRBV27 with TRBJ1-4; D gene ambiguous. V lost 5 bases and J lost 12, with 16 bases in between. The CDR3 contains 13 residues. Germline V gene sequence: CDR1 MNHEY, CDR2 SMNVEV (reference sequence). The CDR3 region has the DNA TGTGCCAGCAGTCCGGGCCCCGGGAGGGAACTGTTTTTT. Protein: CASSPGPGRELFF.

The chain links TRBV19 to TRBJ2-7; TRBD1 is a possible D gene (6 bases). V lost 0 bases, J lost 3 bases, and 21 bases lay in between. Germline assignment: CDR1 LNHDA and CDR2 SQIVND (reference sequence). The CDR3 totals 18 residues. DNA for the CDR3: TGTGCCAGTAGTATAGATCTGTTGGGGGCAGGGACCTTCTACGAGCAGTACTTC. Translation gives CASSIDLLGAGTFYEQYF.

Concerning this clone: The junction does not match germline at one end; this may be a read error. The chain has TRBV7-2 and TRBJ1-2; D perhaps matches TRBD1 (5 bases). This CDR3 is 11 amino acids long. CDR1 and CDR2 from the germline V gene are SGHTA and FQGNSA. CDR3 protein: CASSIQGTTSF. In DNA form, the CDR3 reads TGTGCCAGCAGCATCCAGGGTACCACCTCCTTC.

This sequence joins TRBV28 and TRBJ2-7; 8 positions agree with TRBD1. V lost 1 base, J lost 1 base, and 3 bases stayed unmatched. The CDR3 loop spans 15 amino acids. Germline CDR1 and CDR2: MDHEN and SYDVKM. The CDR3 DNA reads TGTGCCAGCAGTTTATCAGGGGGCCTATCCTACGAGCAGTACTTC. Residues: CASSLSGGLSYEQYF.

The chain joins TRBV7-9 to TRBJ1-1; D is perhaps TRBD1 (6 bases). V was pared by 5 bases and J by 11 bases, with 21 bases between. In germline, CDR1 is SEHNR, CDR2 FQNEAQ (reference sequence). This CDR3 has 14 amino acids. CDR3 nucleotide sequence: TGTGCCAGCAGCCTGCGGGCGGGGGGCGGTTGGGCTTTCTTT. It translates to CASSLRAGGGWAFF.

V usage is TRBV7-2 and J usage is TRBJ2-7; TRBD1 matches at 7 bases. The CDR3 length is 15 residues. V lost 0 bases, J lost 2 bases, and 4 bases stayed unmatched. Germline V gives CDR1 SGHTA, CDR2 FQGNSA. The CDR3, as DNA: TGTGCCAGCAGCTTAGCAAGGGGACAGACCTACGAGCAGTACTTC. It yields the protein CASSLARGQTYEQYF. Based on the CDR3 plus reference TRBV7-2 and TRBJ2-7, the full variable domain is GAGVSQSPSNKVTEKGKDVELRCDPISGHTALYWYRQSLGQGLEFLIYFQGNSAPDKSGLPSDRFSAERTGGSVSTLTIQRTQQEDSAVYLCASSLARGQTYEQYFGPGTRLTVT.

The rearrangement joins TRBV7-3 to TRBJ2-1; TRBD2 matches 8 bases. Germline trimming cut 5 bases from V and 0 bases from J; bases unmatched to any gene: 3. The CDR3 length is 15 residues. In germline, CDR1 is SGHTA, CDR2 FQGTGA. The DNA for the CDR3 is TGTGCCAGCAGCCGGGGGGGAGTCTCCTACAATGAGCAGTTCTTC. The encoded protein is CASSRGGVSYNEQFF.

This clone was found once. The rearrangement links TRBV9 to TRBJ2-1; maybe TRBD2 (6 bases). CDR3 size: 16 residues. CDR1 and CDR2 (germline): SGDLS, YYNGEE. The V end was cut by 0 bases, the J end by 3 bases, with 13 bases between. CDR3 coding DNA: TGTGCCAGCAGCGTAGAGGGAGGTCCCCTCTACAATGAGCAGTTCTTC. Its protein is CASSVEGGPLYNEQFF.

About this clone: At the DNA level, this CDR3 is encoded by other sequences in the same sample as well. The rearrangement links TRBV11-2 to TRBJ2-7; weak D call: TRBD2 (5 bases). With 1 base removed from V and 3 bases from J, the gap between germline ends came to 13 bases. The CDR3 covers 15 residues. Germline V gene data show CDR1 as SGHAT and CDR2 as FQNNGV. This chain's CDR3 is CASSLALGSGYEQYF. The DNA for the CDR3 is TGTGCCAGCAGCTTAGCGCTTGGGAGTGGCTACGAGCAGTACTTC. Combining the CDR3 with reference TRBV11-2 and TRBJ2-7 gives the whole variable domain EAGVAQSPRYKIIEKRQSVAFWCNPISGHATLYWYQQILGQGPKLLIQFQNNGVVDDSQLPKDRFSAERLKGVDSTLKIQPAKLEDSAVYLCASSLALGSGYEQYFGPGTRLTVT.